The source of this T cell receptor beta chain is a study of T cells after yellow fever vaccination. Study overall: Each low-cell-number fraction was prepared by means of SMART-Seq v4 Ultra Low Input. Whole-study findings and limits: Reappearance after the booster was seen for most primary-vaccination clones, at around 95% CD4 and about 90% CD8.

Template switching with 5'RACE generated the TCR cDNA and added a universal primer site and UMIs. A single record per CDR3 protein comes from TCRdb applying MiXCR to the 5' RACE reads. Here the sample spans over 300,000 distinct CDR3 sequences, roughly 4% being singletons. Turning to this clonotype: Its specificity is not known.

This CDR3 is built from 16 residues. Germline assignment: CDR1 WNHNN and CDR2 SYGVQD (reference sequence). The germline V and J ends were trimmed by 0 bases and 9 bases, with 18 bases remaining between them. This sequence originates from a young man who received the YFV17D yellow fever vaccine. The chain is built from TRBV10-1 and TRBJ2-1, with D perhaps matching TRBD1 or TRBD2 (5 bases each). The material sequenced was PBMCs, taken 5 days after the yellow fever booster vaccination. The CDR3 nucleotides are TGCGCCAGCAGTGAGTCCTTGGGGGAAGGTTTTAGTGAGCAGTTCTTC. Its translation: CASSESLGEGFSEQFF.